These T cell receptor beta chains were read from a single sample in a study of identical twins. TCRdb called the 5' RACE reads again in MiXCR, with one record for every CDR3 protein. The profile shows a few hundred thousand distinct CDR3 sequences, around 9.7% of them singletons. Sequenced input: naive T cells sorted from blood. The receptors were gathered from a woman aged 45-60 years in good health. Each CDR3 is given with its conserved first and last residue. The D gene is left open where the match is weak. Some rows mark clone size as missing; the rest say once, few, many or name a class of expanded clone.

d_call clone_size j_call v_call cdr3_aa cdr3_nt
- many TRBJ2-1 TRBV5-1 CASTITGEQFF TGCGCCAGCACAATTACGGGGGAGCAGTTCTTC
TRBD2 many TRBJ2-1 TRBV12-3/TRBV12-4 CASSLLAVNEQFF TGTGCCAGCAGTTTACTAGCGGTCAATGAGCAGTTCTTC
- few TRBJ2-7 TRBV29-1 CSVLGRTPPYEQYF TGCAGCGTCCTCGGTCGTACCCCGCCCTACGAGCAGTACTTC
- - TRBJ2-7 TRBV24-1 CATSDTDEQYF TGTGCCACCAGTGATACAGACGAGCAGTACTTC
- - TRBJ2-5 TRBV20-1 CSASGNQETQYF TGCAGTGCTAGCGGGAACCAAGAGACCCAGTACTTC
TRBD1 many TRBJ2-1 TRBV10-3 CSDRGDRGYKGSVEQFF TGTTCCGATCGGGGAGACAGGGGCTATAAAGGTTCTGTTGAGCAGTTCTTC
- - TRBJ1-2 TRBV15 CATSREATYGYTF TGTGCCACCAGCAGAGAGGCAACCTATGGCTACACCTTC
- many TRBJ2-3 TRBV6-5 CAARDTTDTQYF TGTGCCGCCCGGGACACCACAGATACGCAGTATTTT
TRBD1 - TRBJ2-2 TRBV2 CASNVPGQGAYSNTGELFF TGTGCCAGCAATGTCCCGGGACAGGGGGCCTATTCGAACACCGGGGAGCTGTTTTTT
- many TRBJ2-1 TRBV11-3 CASSLRGWEGFEQFF TGTGCCAGCAGCTTAAGGGGGTGGGAGGGATTTGAGCAGTTCTTC
- many TRBJ2-3 TRBV7-2 CASSLSWITDTQYF TGTGCCAGCAGCTTATCGTGGATTACAGATACGCAGTATTTT
- few TRBJ2-3 TRBV2 CASSGIRKRGDTQYF TGTGCCAGCAGTGGAATCAGGAAACGAGGAGATACGCAGTATTTT
TRBD2 - TRBJ2-1 TRBV5-1 CASSSRTASGSYNEQFF TGCGCCAGCAGCTCGAGAACCGCTAGCGGCTCCTACAATGAGCAGTTCTTC
- few TRBJ1-1 TRBV4-1 CASSQASQDRRTEAFF TGCGCCAGCAGCCAAGCTTCGCAGGACAGAAGGACTGAAGCTTTCTTT
- - TRBJ1-1 TRBV5-5 CASSFVQGAGTEAFF TGTGCCAGCAGCTTTGTTCAGGGAGCGGGCACTGAAGCTTTCTTT
TRBD1 few TRBJ1-2 TRBV5-1 CASSAETGGTNGYTF TGCGCCAGCAGCGCGGAGACAGGGGGCACCAATGGCTACACCTTC
- many TRBJ2-1 TRBV5-1 CASFRDGVVVELF TGCGCCAGCTTCCGGGACGGTGTTGTAGTTGAACTCTTC
TRBD2 - TRBJ2-5 TRBV5-1 CASSFGRDRQETQYF TGCGCCAGCAGCTTCGGGAGGGATCGCCAAGAGACCCAGTACTTC
- few TRBJ2-5 TRBV11-2 CASSLDPVRGSETQYF TGTGCCAGCAGCTTAGATCCTGTTAGGGGTTCTGAGACCCAGTACTTC
- few TRBJ2-3 TRBV19 CASSIEGGPFTDTQYF TGTGCCAGTAGTATAGAAGGCGGACCTTTCACAGATACGCAGTATTTT
- - TRBJ2-4 TRBV21-1 CASSARDAGRTIKNIQYF TGTGCCAGCAGCGCCAGGGATGCGGGACGGACTATCAAAAACATTCAGTACTTC
- few TRBJ1-1 TRBV5-1 CASSLLRDTTEAFF TGCGCCAGCAGTCTCCTCCGGGACACCACTGAAGCTTTCTTT
- many TRBJ1-3 TRBV10-3 CAISDPDTGADTIYF TGTGCCATCAGTGATCCGGACACGGGTGCTGACACCATATATTTT
- many TRBJ2-7 TRBV7-8 CASSLEGGGYEQYF TGTGCCAGCAGCTTAGAAGGGGGAGGCTACGAGCAGTACTTC
- few TRBJ1-1 TRBV5-1 CASSNSGGNTEAFF TGCGCCAGCAGCAATTCTGGGGGGAACACTGAAGCTTTCTTT
TRBD2 few TRBJ2-3 TRBV12-3/TRBV12-4 CASRPPGGDTQYF TGTGCCAGCAGACCCCCGGGGGGAGATACGCAGTATTTT